This T cell receptor (beta chain) was captured by sequencing in a study of cytomegalovirus exposure and HLA in healthy donors. Study outcomes and limitations: TCR beta V segments were, for the most part, productive about 87% or about 30% of the time in an earlier analysis. The later analysis indicated that the majority of CMV-associated TCR beta chains appeared HLA-restricted.

For this clone: The antigen remains undetermined.

PCR amplification relied on 60 Vbeta primers (plus 13 Jbeta primers). Some clones are missing from TCRdb's copy, which holds only in-frame ones; the method was immunoSEQ multiplex PCR. The repertoire holds around 270,000 clones, with 80% as singletons. CDR1 and CDR2 (germline): PRHDT, FYEKMQ (reference sequence). This CDR3 region has 14 residues. Germline trimming cut 5 bases from V and 5 bases from J; bases unmatched to any gene: 8. It was healthy bone marrow donors who served as donors. The sample taken for sequencing was PBMCs. The sequence was collected from a girl aged 2-10 years in good health and CMV-seronegative. The chain carries TRBV13 and TRBJ1-1, with 7 bases matching TRBD1. In DNA form, the CDR3 reads TGTGCCAGCAGCCATCAACAGGGGTTGACTGAAGCTTTCTTT. This codes for CASSHQQGLTEAFF.